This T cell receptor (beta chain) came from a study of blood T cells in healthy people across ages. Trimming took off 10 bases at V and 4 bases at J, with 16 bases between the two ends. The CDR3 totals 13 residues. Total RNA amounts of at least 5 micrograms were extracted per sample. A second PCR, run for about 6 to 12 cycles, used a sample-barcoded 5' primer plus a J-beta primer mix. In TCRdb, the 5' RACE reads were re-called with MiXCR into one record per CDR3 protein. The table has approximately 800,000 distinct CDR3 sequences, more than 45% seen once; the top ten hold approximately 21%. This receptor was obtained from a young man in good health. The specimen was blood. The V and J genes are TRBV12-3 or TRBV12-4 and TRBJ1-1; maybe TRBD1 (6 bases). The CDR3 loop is CATVRGASTEAFF. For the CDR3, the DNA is TGTGCCACAGTTAGGGGGGCGAGCACTGAAGCTTTCTTT.